This entry lists 9 T cell receptor beta chains sequenced from one sample in a study of T cells in Graves' hyperthyroidism and ophthalmopathy. There were TCR beta CDR3 regions amplified from RNA transcripts. First-round RT-PCR of the TCR CDR3 relied on the HTBI primer set. One entry per CDR3 protein results from TCRdb running MiXCR on the multiplex PCR reads. The table includes about 400,000 distinct CDR3 sequences, about 12% detected once. The specimen was blood. The receptors originated from a woman aged 18-29 years with Graves' hyperthyroidism.

This clonotype was recorded many times. The V call is TRBV6-2 or TRBV6-3, the J call TRBJ2-5; 9 bases map to TRBD2. Per the germline V gene, CDR1 is MNHEY and CDR2 is SVGEGT. The CDR3 contains 15 residues. Trimming cost V 6 bases and J 5 bases; bases outside gene matches: 10. This chain's CDR3 is CASSPISGRMETQYF. CDR3 bases: TGTGCCAGCAGCCCTATTAGCGGGAGAATGGAGACCCAGTACTTC.

This clonotype was seen ten or more times. The chain combines TRBV29-1 with TRBJ1-2; TRBD1 might be the D (5 bases). CDR1 is SQVTM and CDR2 is ANQGSEA in the germline V gene. V lost 7 bases and J 6 bases, leaving 12 bases between the germline ends. The CDR3 runs 11 residues. CDR3 DNA: TGCAGCGCCGACGTAGGGGATGGCTACACCTTC. Translating gives CSADVGDGYTF. Looking up the rest from reference TRBV29-1 and TRBJ1-2 gives the full variable domain: SAVISQKPSRDICQRGTSLTIQCQVDSQVTMMFWYRQQPGQSLTLIATANQGSEATYESGFVIDKFPISRPNLTFSTLTVSNMSPEDSSIYLCSADVGDGYTFGSGTRLTVV.

This clonotype was observed many times. This chain links TRBV14 with TRBJ2-7, with a tentative D call TRBD2 (5 bases). The length of the CDR3 is 16 residues. V lost 0 bases to trimming and J lost 2 bases, with 14 bases between them. Looked up from germline, CDR1 is SGHDN and CDR2 is FVKESK. Here the CDR3 reads CASSQEYRGYPYEQYF. The CDR3 DNA reads as TGTGCCAGCAGCCAAGAATATCGGGGTTACCCCTACGAGCAGTACTTC.

The sample holds many counts of this clonotype. V and J are TRBV7-2 and TRBJ2-3, with 9 bases that match TRBD1. Per germline, CDR1 SGHTA and CDR2 FQGNSA. The CDR3 sequence is 16 residues long. Trimming at V came to 5 bases and at J to 3 bases, leaving 9 bases not matched to a gene. CDR3 DNA sequence: TGTGCCAGCAGCCCAGGGACAGGGATTCGTACAGATACGCAGTATTTT. Protein sequence: CASSPGTGIRTDTQYF.

This clonotype has at least ten counts. This chain joins TRBV7-2 and TRBJ2-7; tentative D call: TRBD2 (6 bases). The CDR3 spans 13 residues. From germline, CDR1 is SGHTA and CDR2 FQGNSA. V shed 6 bases and J shed 7 bases, with 16 bases lying between them. CDR3: CASREGSTGEQYF. DNA of the CDR3: TGTGCCAGCAGGGAGGGGAGCACTGGGGAGCAGTACTTC.

This clonotype was seen many times. The CDR3 is CASSPARAASTDTQYF. CDR3 nucleotide sequence: TGTGCCAGCAGCCCCGCCAGGGCTGCTAGCACAGATACGCAGTATTTT. The V call is TRBV7-2, the J call TRBJ2-3, with TRBD1 as a possible D gene (5 bases). Per germline, CDR1 SGHTA and CDR2 FQGNSA. There are 16 residues in the CDR3. Trimming removed 5 bases at V and 0 bases at J, with 15 bases between. Based on the CDR3 plus reference TRBV7-2 and TRBJ2-3, the full variable domain is GAGVSQSPSNKVTEKGKDVELRCDPISGHTALYWYRQSLGQGLEFLIYFQGNSAPDKSGLPSDRFSAERTGGSVSTLTIQRTQQEDSAVYLCASSPARAASTDTQYFGPGTRLTVL.

V gene TRBV7-6 combines with J gene TRBJ2-3; D is possibly TRBD2 (5 bases). Trimming removed 5 bases from V and 10 bases from J, with 13 bases in between. The CDR3 consists of 12 residues. Germline V gene lookup returns CDR1 SGHVS and CDR2 FNYEAQ. The CDR3 DNA follows: TGTGCCAGCAGCCACGGTGAGAGGGCGCAGTATTTT. Protein product: CASSHGERAQYF. Combining the CDR3 with reference TRBV7-6 and TRBJ2-3 gives the whole variable domain GAGVSQSPRYKVTKRGQDVALRCDPISGHVSLYWYRQALGQGPEFLTYFNYEAQQDKSGLPNDRFSAERPEGSISTLTIQRTEQRDSAMYRCASSHGERAQYFGPGTRLTVL.

This clonotype has more than one count but fewer than ten. The rearrangement joins TRBV7-9 to TRBJ1-4; D not resolved. This CDR3 region has 13 residues. With 5 bases removed from V and 8 bases from J, the gap between germline ends came to 12 bases. CDR1 and CDR2 from the germline V gene are SEHNR and FQNEAQ (reference sequence). Here the CDR3 reads CASSHPQLEKLFF. CDR3 DNA: TGTGCCAGCAGCCATCCGCAGTTGGAAAAACTGTTTTTT.

The CDR3 nucleotides read TGTGCCACGCAGGGAACTGCATACGAGCAGTACTTC. This codes for CATQGTAYEQYF. V is TRBV28 and J is TRBJ2-7; D may be TRBD1 (5 bases). This CDR3 has 12 amino acids. The ends were cut back, 10 bases at V and 4 bases at J, with 14 bases in the middle. Germline CDR1 and CDR2: MDHEN and SYDVKM.